This is a list of T cell receptor beta chains from one sample in a study of blood T cell repertoires in COVID-19. Sequencing used immunoSEQ multiplex PCR; TCRdb keeps in-frame clones, though not all of them. The table records under 200,000 clones, approximately 90% of them present only once. Sequencing was carried out using peripheral blood. Receptors originate from a man between 18 and 29 years old with acute or convalescent COVID-19. The CDR3 runs from the conserved cysteine through the conserved F or W. A D gene is named only where the DNA matches it firmly. Only part of the rows carry a size: once, few, many, or a class if the clone is expanded.

d_call | clone_size | j_call | v_call | cdr3_nt | cdr3_aa
TRBD1 | NA | TRBJ1-1 | TRBV7-8 | TGTGCCAGCAGCCCCTGGACAGGGGGCGGCGGGACTGAAGCTTTCTTT | CASSPWTGGGGTEAFF
NA | NA | TRBJ2-2 | TRBV7-9 | TGTGCCAGCAGCTTGGAGAGGACGGGAGCCGGGGAGCTGTTTTTT | CASSLERTGAGELFF
NA | NA | TRBJ2-2 | TRBV5-1 | TGCGCCAGCAGCTTTGCGGTTCCAAACACCGGGGAGCTGTTTTTT | CASSFAVPNTGELFF
NA | NA | TRBJ1-4 | TRBV19 | TGTGCCAGTAGTATAGTGGTACGCGGTGAAAAACTGTTTTTT | CASSIVVRGEKLFF
TRBD2 | NA | TRBJ2-7 | TRBV7-9 | TGTGCCAGCAGCTCGGGACTACCCGCCTACGAGCAGTACTTC | CASSSGLPAYEQYF
TRBD2 | NA | TRBJ2-1 | TRBV10-3 | TGTGCCATCAGGGGGACTAGCGGGAGGCACCTGAGCTCCTACAATGAGCAGTTCTTC | CAIRGTSGRHLSSYNEQFF
TRBD1 | NA | TRBJ1-1 | TRBV5-1 | TGCGCCAGCACCTGGGACAGGGGAGAAGCTTTCTTT | CASTWDRGEAFF
NA | NA | TRBJ1-5 | TRBV18 | TGTGCCAGCTCACCAGGCGCGGATAGCAATCAGCCCCAGCATTTT | CASSPGADSNQPQHF
TRBD1 | once | TRBJ2-7 | TRBV9 | TGTGCCAGCAGCGTAGAGGGACAGGGTGGCAACGAGCAGTACTTC | CASSVEGQGGNEQYF
TRBD2 | NA | TRBJ2-7 | TRBV2 | TGTGCCAGCAACGGACTAGCGGGACTGTACGAGCAGTACTTC | CASNGLAGLYEQYF
NA | NA | TRBJ1-3 | TRBV6-5 | TGTGCCAGCAGTCCGGGGGGGACTGGAAACACCATATATTTT | CASSPGGTGNTIYF
NA | NA | TRBJ2-1 | TRBV5-1 | TGCGCCAGCAGCTTGGCCTGGCCCAATGAGCAGTTCTTC | CASSLAWPNEQFF
TRBD1 | NA | TRBJ1-6 | TRBV5-1 | TGCGCCAGCCATGGACAGGGAGATTCACCCCTCCACTTT | CASHGQGDSPLHF
NA | NA | TRBJ1-4 | TRBV7-6 | TGTGCCAGCAGCTTACCGGGACAAGCTAATGAAAAACTGTTTTTT | CASSLPGQANEKLFF
NA | once | TRBJ1-2 | TRBV19 | TGTGCCAGTAGTACCCGGGGAGGGCCGCTCTATGGCTACACCTTC | CASSTRGGPLYGYTF
NA | NA | TRBJ1-4 | TRBV14 | TGTGCCAGCAGCATCCTACAGGGAAAACTGTTTTTT | CASSILQGKLFF
TRBD1 | NA | TRBJ1-2 | TRBV29-1 | TGCAGCGTTGAATTTAGGAACGACAGGGATTACTATGGCTACACCTTC | CSVEFRNDRDYYGYTF
NA | NA | TRBJ2-2 | TRBV7-6 | TGTGCCAGCAGCATACGAGACATTAGGAACACCGGGGAGCTGTTTTTT | CASSIRDIRNTGELFF
TRBD1 | once | TRBJ2-7 | TRBV29-1 | TGCAGCGTTCGAGGTGGACAGGGGGCCTACGAGCAGTACTTC | CSVRGGQGAYEQYF
TRBD1 | once | TRBJ2-7 | TRBV29-1 | TGCAGCGTTGTCCGGGACAGTACCTACGAGCAGTACTTC | CSVVRDSTYEQYF
NA | NA | TRBJ2-1 | TRBV24-1 | TGTGCCACCAGTGATCCCGCCCTAGCGAGGAGCTCCTACAATGAGCAGTTCTTC | CATSDPALARSSYNEQFF
TRBD1 | NA | TRBJ2-7 | TRBV30 | TGTGCCTGGAGTGGGACAGGGGCCTACGAGCAGTACTTC | CAWSGTGAYEQYF
NA | NA | TRBJ1-1 | TRBV15 | TGTGCCACCAGCAGAGATCACATCATGAACACTGAAGCTTTCTTT | CATSRDHIMNTEAFF
TRBD1 | NA | TRBJ1-2 | TRBV6-1 | TGTGCCAGCAGTGAGTTGGGACAGGGGTTCTCCAACTATGGCTACACCTTC | CASSELGQGFSNYGYTF
TRBD2 | NA | TRBJ2-1 | TRBV4-1 | TGCGCCAGCAGCCCGGGCGGACTAGCAGGCTACAATGAGCAGTTCTTC | CASSPGGLAGYNEQFF
TRBD1 | NA | TRBJ2-7 | TRBV29-1 | TGCAGCGTCGCGCCGGGACAGGTTTCAAGAGTCGCCTACGAGCAGTACTTC | CSVAPGQVSRVAYEQYF
TRBD1 | once | TRBJ1-2 | TRBV6-5 | TGTGCCAGCAGCGACTCTTTACAGGGGTGGGGCTACACCTTC | CASSDSLQGWGYTF
NA | NA | TRBJ1-1 | TRBV14 | TGTGCCAGCAGCCCCTCGACGGGAATGAACACTGAAGCTTTCTTT | CASSPSTGMNTEAFF
NA | NA | TRBJ1-6 | TRBV30 | TGTGCCTGGAACTCAGGACATAACAAATCACCCCTCCACTTT | CAWNSGHNKSPLHF
NA | NA | TRBJ1-5 | TRBV19 | TGTGCCAGTAGGCCACAAGGGGTTTTTCAGCCCCAGCATTTT | CASRPQGVFQPQHF
NA | once | TRBJ1-1 | TRBV5-1 | TGCGCCAGCAGCTTGGCCAAGGTAAGGGGCACTGAAGCTTTCTTT | CASSLAKVRGTEAFF
NA | NA | TRBJ2-7 | TRBV2 | TGTGCCAGCAGTGAAGGTCGCAGGTTGAAGTATAGCTCCTACGAGCAGTACTTC | CASSEGRRLKYSSYEQYF
TRBD1 | NA | TRBJ1-5 | TRBV6-1 | TGTGCCAGCAGTGAGCAGCTACAGGGGAGTCAGCCCCAGCATTTT | CASSEQLQGSQPQHF
NA | once | TRBJ1-5 | TRBV19 | TGTGCCAGTATCAAGGGGATGGGGAGCAATCAGCCCCAGCATTTT | CASIKGMGSNQPQHF
NA | once | TRBJ2-2 | TRBV5-1 | TGCGCCAGCAGCTTGGGAGTGGGCCACCACCCCTCGAACACCGGGGAGCTGTTTTTT | CASSLGVGHHPSNTGELFF
NA | NA | TRBJ2-5 | TRBV9 | TGTGCCAGCAGCGTAGGAAAGGGGCGCAGAGAGACCCAGTACTTC | CASSVGKGRRETQYF
TRBD1 | NA | TRBJ2-6 | TRBV27 | TGTGCCAGCAGTTTACCTACAGGGGCTGGGGCCAACGTCCTGACTTTC | CASSLPTGAGANVLTF
TRBD1 | NA | TRBJ2-2 | TRBV5-1 | TGCGCCAGCAGCTTGGACTTGGGACAGGGTATTCTGTGGACCGGGGAGCTGTTTTTT | CASSLDLGQGILWTGELFF
TRBD1 | NA | TRBJ1-1 | TRBV5-4 | TGTGCCAGCACCCGGACAGGGAGGACGGACACTGAAGCTTTCTTT | CASTRTGRTDTEAFF
NA | NA | TRBJ2-4 | TRBV20-1 | TGCAGTGCTCGTGCGGTAGCCAAAAACATTCAGTACTTC | CSARAVAKNIQYF
NA | NA | TRBJ1-1 | TRBV29-1 | TGCAGCGTTTCGGGCAGGGTCGAAGAGAACACTGAAGCTTTCTTT | CSVSGRVEENTEAFF
NA | NA | TRBJ2-2 | TRBV19 | TGTGCCAGTAGTATAGACAGGTCAACGAACACCGGGGAGCTGTTTTTT | CASSIDRSTNTGELFF
NA | NA | TRBJ2-2 | TRBV7-8 | TGTGCCAGCAGCTTAGAGGGCGGGGCGAACACCGGGGAGCTGTTTTTT | CASSLEGGANTGELFF
NA | NA | TRBJ1-2 | TRBV6-6 | TGTGCCAGCAGTTCTCCGGGACACCTAAACTATGGCTACACCTTC | CASSSPGHLNYGYTF
NA | NA | TRBJ2-7 | TRBV28 | TGTGCCAGCAGTTTATCCGGTGTGGAGGAGCAGTACTTC | CASSLSGVEEQYF
TRBD1 | NA | TRBJ1-4 | TRBV5-1 | TGCGCCAGCAGCTACGGACAGGGTGGGGGAGAAAAACTGTTTTTT | CASSYGQGGGEKLFF